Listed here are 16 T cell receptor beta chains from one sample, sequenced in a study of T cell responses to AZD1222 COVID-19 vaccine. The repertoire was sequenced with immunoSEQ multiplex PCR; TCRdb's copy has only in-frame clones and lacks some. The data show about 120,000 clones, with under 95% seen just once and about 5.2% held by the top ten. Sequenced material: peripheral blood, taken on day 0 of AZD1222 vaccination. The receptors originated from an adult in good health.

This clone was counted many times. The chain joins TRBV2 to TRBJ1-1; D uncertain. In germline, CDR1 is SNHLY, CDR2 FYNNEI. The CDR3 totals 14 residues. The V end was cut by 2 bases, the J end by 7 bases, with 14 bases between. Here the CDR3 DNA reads TGTGCCAGCAGTGAACTGACCGGAGTTGGTGAAGCTTTCTTT. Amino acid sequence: CASSELTGVGEAFF.

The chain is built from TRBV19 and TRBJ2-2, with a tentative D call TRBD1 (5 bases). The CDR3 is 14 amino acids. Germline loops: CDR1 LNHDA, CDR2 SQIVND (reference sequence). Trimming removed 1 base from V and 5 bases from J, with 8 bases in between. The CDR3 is CASSIGGWTGELFF. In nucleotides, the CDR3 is TGTGCCAGTAGTATAGGGGGCTGGACCGGGGAGCTGTTTTTT.

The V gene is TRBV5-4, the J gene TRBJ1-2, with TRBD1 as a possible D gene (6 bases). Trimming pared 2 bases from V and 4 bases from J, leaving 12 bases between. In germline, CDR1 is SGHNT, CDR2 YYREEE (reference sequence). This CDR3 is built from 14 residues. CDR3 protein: CASSFPDSSYGYTF. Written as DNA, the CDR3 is TGTGCCAGCAGCTTCCCGGACAGTTCCTATGGCTACACCTTC.

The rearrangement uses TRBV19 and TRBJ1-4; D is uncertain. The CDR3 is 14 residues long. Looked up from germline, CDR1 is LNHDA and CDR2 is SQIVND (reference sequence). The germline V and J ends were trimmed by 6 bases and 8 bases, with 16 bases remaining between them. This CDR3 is CASSSIAPPEKLFF. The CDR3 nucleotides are TGTGCCAGTAGCTCCATCGCCCCTCCCGAAAAACTGTTTTTT.

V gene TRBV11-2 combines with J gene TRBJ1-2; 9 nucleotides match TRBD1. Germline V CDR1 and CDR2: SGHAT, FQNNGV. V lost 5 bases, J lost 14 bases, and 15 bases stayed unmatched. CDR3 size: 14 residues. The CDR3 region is CASSPAGQGAFSTF. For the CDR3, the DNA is TGTGCCAGCAGCCCCGCGGGACAGGGCGCGTTCTCGACCTTC.

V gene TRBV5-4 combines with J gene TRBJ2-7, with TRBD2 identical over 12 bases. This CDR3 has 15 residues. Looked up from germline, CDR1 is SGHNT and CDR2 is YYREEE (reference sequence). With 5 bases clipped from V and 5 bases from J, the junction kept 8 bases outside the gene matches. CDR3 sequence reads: CASRSRLAGVNEQYF. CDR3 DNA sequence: TGTGCCAGCAGGTCCAGACTAGCGGGAGTCAACGAGCAGTACTTC. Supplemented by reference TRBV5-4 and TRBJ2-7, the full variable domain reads ETGVTQSPTHLIKTRGQQVTLRCSSQSGHNTVSWYQQALGQGPQFIFQYYREEENGRGNFPPRFSGLQFPNYSSELNVNALELDDSALYLCASRSRLAGVNEQYFGPGTRLTVT.

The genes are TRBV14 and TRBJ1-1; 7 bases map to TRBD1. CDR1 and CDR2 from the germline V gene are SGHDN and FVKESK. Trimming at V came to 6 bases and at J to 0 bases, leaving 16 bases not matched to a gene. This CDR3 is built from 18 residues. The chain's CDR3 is CASSRITGAPRMNTEAFF. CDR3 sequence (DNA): TGTGCCAGCAGTCGAATAACAGGGGCCCCCAGGATGAACACTGAAGCTTTCTTT.

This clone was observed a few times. Here the CDR3 reads CASSEGQGASPLHF. CDR3 coding DNA: TGCGCCAGCAGTGAGGGACAGGGGGCTTCACCCCTCCACTTT. This chain connects TRBV10-1 to TRBJ1-6; 11 bases line up with TRBD1. CDR1 and CDR2 from the germline V gene are WNHNN and SYGVQD (reference sequence). This CDR3 region has 14 residues. V lost 2 bases, J lost 9 bases, and 0 bases stayed unmatched.

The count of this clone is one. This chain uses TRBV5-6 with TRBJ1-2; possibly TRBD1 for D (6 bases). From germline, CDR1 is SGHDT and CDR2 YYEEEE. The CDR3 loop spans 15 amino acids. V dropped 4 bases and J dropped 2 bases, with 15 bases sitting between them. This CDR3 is CASSEWGAPNYGYTF. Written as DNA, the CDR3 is TGTGCCAGCAGCGAGTGGGGGGCGCCGAACTATGGCTACACCTTC. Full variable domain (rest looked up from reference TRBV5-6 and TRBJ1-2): DAGVTQSPTHLIKTRGQQVTLRCSPKSGHDTVSWYQQALGQGPQFIFQYYEEEERQRGNFPDRFSGHQFPNYSSELNVNALLLGDSALYLCASSEWGAPNYGYTFGSGTRLTVV.

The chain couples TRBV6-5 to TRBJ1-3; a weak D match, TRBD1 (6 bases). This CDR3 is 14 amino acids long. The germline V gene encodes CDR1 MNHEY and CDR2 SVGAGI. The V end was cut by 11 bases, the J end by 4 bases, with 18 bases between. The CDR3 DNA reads TGTGCCGGCGGGGGGAGCGGGACAGGAAACACCATATATTTT. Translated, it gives CAGGGSGTGNTIYF.

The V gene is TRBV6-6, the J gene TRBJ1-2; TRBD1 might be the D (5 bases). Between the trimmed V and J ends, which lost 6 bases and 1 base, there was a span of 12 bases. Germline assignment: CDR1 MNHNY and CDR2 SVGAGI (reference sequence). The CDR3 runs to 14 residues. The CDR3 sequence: CASRPGSINYGYTF. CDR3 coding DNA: TGTGCCAGCAGACCAGGGTCGATTAACTATGGCTACACCTTC.

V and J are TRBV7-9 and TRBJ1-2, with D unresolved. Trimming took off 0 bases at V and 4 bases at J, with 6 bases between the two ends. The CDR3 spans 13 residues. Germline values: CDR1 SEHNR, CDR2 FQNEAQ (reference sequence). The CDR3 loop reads CASSLAASYGYTF. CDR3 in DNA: TGTGCCAGCAGCTTAGCGGCAAGCTATGGCTACACCTTC.

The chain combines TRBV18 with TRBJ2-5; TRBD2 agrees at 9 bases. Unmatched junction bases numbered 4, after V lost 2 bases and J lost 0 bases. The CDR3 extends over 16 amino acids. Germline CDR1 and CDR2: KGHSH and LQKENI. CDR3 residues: CASSPRLAVNQETQYF. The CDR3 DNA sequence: TGTGCCAGCTCACCAAGACTAGCGGTGAACCAAGAGACCCAGTACTTC.

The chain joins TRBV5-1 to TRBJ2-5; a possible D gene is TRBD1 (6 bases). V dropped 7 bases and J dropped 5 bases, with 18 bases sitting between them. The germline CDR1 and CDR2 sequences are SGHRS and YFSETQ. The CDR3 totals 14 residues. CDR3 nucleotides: TGCGCCAGCGGTTTAGGACGAAGGGGGGAGACCCAGTACTTC. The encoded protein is CASGLGRRGETQYF.

CDR3 DNA: TGTGCCAGTAGTACCGTGGATGTTCATGGCTACACCTTC. As protein: CASSTVDVHGYTF. This rearrangement joins TRBV19 to TRBJ1-2; D gene uncertain. Germline CDR1 LNHDA, CDR2 SQIVND (reference sequence). Deletions cut 4 bases from V and 6 bases from J, with 12 bases between. This CDR3 has 13 amino acids.

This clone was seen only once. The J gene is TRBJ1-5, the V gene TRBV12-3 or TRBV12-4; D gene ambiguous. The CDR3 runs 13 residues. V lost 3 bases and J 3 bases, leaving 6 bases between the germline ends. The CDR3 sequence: CASSFGFNQPQHF. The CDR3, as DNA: TGTGCCAGCAGTTTCGGATTCAATCAGCCCCAGCATTTT.